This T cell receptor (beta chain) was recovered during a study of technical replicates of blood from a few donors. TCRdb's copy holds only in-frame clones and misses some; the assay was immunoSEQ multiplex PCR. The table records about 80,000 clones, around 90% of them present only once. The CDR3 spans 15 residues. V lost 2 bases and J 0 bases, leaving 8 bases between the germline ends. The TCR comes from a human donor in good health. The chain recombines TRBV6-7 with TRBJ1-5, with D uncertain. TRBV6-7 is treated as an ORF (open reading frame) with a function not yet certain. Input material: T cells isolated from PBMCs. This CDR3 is CASSYDEYSNQPQHF. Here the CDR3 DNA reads TGTGCCAGCAGTTACGATGAGTATAGCAATCAGCCCCAGCATTTT.